A single sample is the source of the 12 T cell receptor beta chains below, sequenced in a study of CD8+ T cells in alopecia areata. The treatment is: oral pan-JAK inhibitor, 5-10 mg twice daily. Extracted RNA was reverse transcribed into cDNA, the sequencing template. The table came from immunoSEQ multiplex PCR; TCRdb's copy has only in-frame clones and leaves some out. The data contain 150,000 to 250,000 clones, around 56% of them singletons. Sequences were derived from CD4+ T cells sorted from blood, sampled at week 4, from a patient treated with tofacitinib. These receptors all come from a human donor with alopecia areata.

The chain is built from TRBV6-6 and TRBJ2-5; the D is unclear. The CDR3 length is 12 residues. Germline V gives CDR1 MNHNY, CDR2 SVGAGI (reference sequence). The V end was cut by 6 bases, the J end by 9 bases, with 14 bases between. The CDR3: CASSPHSGSQYF. CDR3 sequence (DNA): TGTGCCAGCAGCCCCCACTCCGGGTCCCAGTACTTC.

This clone has a single count. The chain has TRBV4-3 and TRBJ2-1; TRBD1 or TRBD2 may be the D gene (7 bases each). The CDR3 runs to 16 residues. Germline CDR1 and CDR2: LGHNA and YSLEER. V was pared by 2 bases and J by 9 bases, with 20 bases between. CDR3 region: CASSQKGAGEPAEQFF. Written as DNA, the CDR3 is TGCGCCAGCAGCCAAAAGGGGGCGGGGGAACCTGCTGAGCAGTTCTTC.

The V and J genes are TRBV6-6 and TRBJ1-2; TRBD1 aligns across 8 bases. Losses at the gene ends were 4 bases for V and 8 bases for J; bases not matched to a gene: 9. The CDR3 totals 14 residues. Germline CDR1 and CDR2: MNHNY and SVGAGI (reference sequence). The CDR3 region has the DNA TGTGCCAGCAGTTCAAGCAGGGGGCGGCGCGGCTACACCTTC. This codes for CASSSSRGRRGYTF.

This rearrangement joins TRBV7-9 to TRBJ2-7; D is undetermined. Deletions cut 2 bases from V and 0 bases from J, with 14 bases between. The CDR3 totals 16 residues. Germline loops: CDR1 SEHNR, CDR2 FQNEAQ (reference sequence). The chain's CDR3 is CASSLFRGQSSYEQYF. In DNA form, the CDR3 reads TGTGCCAGCAGCTTATTCCGAGGCCAGAGCTCCTACGAGCAGTACTTC.

The chain carries TRBV5-1 and TRBJ2-3, with TRBD1 matching over 9 bases. CDR3 length equals 14 residues. V shed 4 bases, J shed 6 bases, and the junction held 6 bases outside the gene matches. Per the germline V gene, CDR1 is SGHRS and CDR2 is YFSETQ. CDR3 sequence reads: CASSTGQGLDTQYF. The CDR3 coding sequence is TGCGCCAGCAGCACCGGACAGGGGCTGGATACGCAGTATTTT.

The rearrangement links TRBV29-1 to TRBJ2-2; possibly TRBD1 for D (5 bases). V lost 5 bases to trimming and J lost 4 bases, with 11 bases between them. This CDR3 comprises 13 residues. Germline V lookup: CDR1 SQVTM, CDR2 ANQGSEA. The CDR3 DNA follows: TGCAGCGTTTGCCATAGGGGCACCGGGGAGCTGTTTTTT. The encoded protein is CSVCHRGTGELFF.

Regarding this clone: The same CDR3 is also encoded by other DNA sequences in this sample. The genes are TRBV6-4 and TRBJ1-5; D is undetermined. Trimming stripped 0 bases from V and 7 bases from J, with 7 bases between. The germline V gene encodes CDR1 MRHNA and CDR2 SNTAGT. The CDR3 runs to 13 residues. DNA for the CDR3: TGTGCCAGCAGTGACTCGCGAGGGCAGCCCCAGCATTTT. This sequence encodes CASSDSRGQPQHF.

The chain has TRBV29-1 and TRBJ1-1; D may be TRBD1 (5 bases). Germline CDR1 reads SQVTM; CDR2 reads ANQGSEA. The CDR3 consists of 13 residues. Trimming cost V 6 bases and J 5 bases, with 16 bases left between them. CDR3 DNA sequence: TGCAGCGTGAGCCTAGGGGTCGGGACTGAAGCTTTCTTT. Translation: CSVSLGVGTEAFF.

This clone was counted only a few times. The rearrangement joins TRBV29-1 to TRBJ2-2; D might be TRBD2 (6 bases). The CDR3 spans 13 residues. Germline assignment: CDR1 SQVTM and CDR2 ANQGSEA. Trimming took 4 bases from V and 1 from J, leaving 7 bases between them. CDR3: CSVVEGNTGELFF. DNA of the CDR3: TGCAGCGTTGTGGAGGGGAACACCGGGGAGCTGTTTTTT.

This chain connects TRBV7-9 to TRBJ2-7; D gene uncertain. This CDR3 has 12 amino acids. V was clipped by 3 bases and J by 3 bases, with 6 bases between them. In germline, CDR1 is SEHNR, CDR2 FQNEAQ (reference sequence). The CDR3 DNA sequence: TGTGCCAGCAGCTTCTTCGGCTACGAGCAGTACTTC. Its translation: CASSFFGYEQYF.

A note on this clone: Within the sample, other DNA sequences also encode this same CDR3. V is TRBV30 and J is TRBJ1-1; no clear D gene. This CDR3 contains 13 residues. Germline CDR1 reads GTSNPN; CDR2 reads SVGIG (reference sequence). Trimming stripped 1 base from V and 0 bases from J, with 6 bases between. Here the CDR3 reads CAWSGHLNTEAFF. The DNA for the CDR3 is TGTGCCTGGAGTGGGCATCTGAACACTGAAGCTTTCTTT.

The chain combines TRBV7-2 with TRBJ1-1; no clear D. CDR3 length equals 15 residues. V was pared by 5 bases and J by 3 bases, with 16 bases between. In germline, CDR1 is SGHTA, CDR2 FQGNSA. The chain's CDR3 is CASSPTSFTDTEAFF. CDR3 nucleotide sequence: TGTGCCAGCAGCCCCACCTCGTTTACGGACACTGAAGCTTTCTTT.